These 10 T cell receptor beta chains originate from one sample sequenced in a study of T cell repertoires in cytomegalovirus infection. Their target antigens are unknown. TCRdb reprocessed the reads via MiXCR and lists one record per CDR3 protein. The sample has about 400,000 distinct CDR3 sequences, approximately 30% seen once. The sample here was cultured PBMCs, taken from culture after CMV antigen stimulation. Receptors originate from a human donor in good health (CMV status not recorded). Some clones in this sample may be carry-over from other donors' samples.

This clonotype was recorded a few times. The rearrangement joins TRBV7-9 to TRBJ2-1; D ambiguous. V shed 5 bases and J shed 9 bases, with 11 bases lying between them. Germline CDR1 is SEHNR and CDR2 is FQNEAQ (reference sequence). The CDR3 has 12 residues. The CDR3 bases are TGTGCCAGCAGCCGCCTTAGGGCTGAGCAGTTCTTC. This sequence encodes CASSRLRAEQFF.

This clonotype has more than one count but fewer than ten. The chain combines TRBV7-2 with TRBJ2-1, with D tentatively TRBD1 or TRBD2 (5 bases each). CDR1 and CDR2 (germline): SGHTA, FQGNSA. CDR3 length: 12 residues. Between the trimmed V and J ends, which lost 1 base and 9 bases, there was a span of 7 bases. CDR3 DNA: TGTGCCAGCAGCTTAGAGGGGACTGAGCAGTTCTTC. Residues: CASSLEGTEQFF.

This chain links TRBV27 with TRBJ1-2; D gene unclear. V lost 4 bases and J 3 bases, leaving 12 bases between the germline ends. This CDR3 has 14 amino acids. Germline V gene sequence: CDR1 MNHEY, CDR2 SMNVEV (reference sequence). The CDR3 spells CASSSDGWDYGYTF. The CDR3 coding sequence is TGTGCCAGCAGTTCGGACGGGTGGGACTATGGCTACACCTTC.

This clonotype has only a few counts. This sequence joins TRBV12-3 or TRBV12-4 and TRBJ2-1, with D tentatively TRBD2 (6 bases). This CDR3 region has 14 residues. Deletions cut 1 base from V and 10 bases from J, with 14 bases between. In DNA, the CDR3 is TGTGCCAGCAGTTTAGAGGGTTTCGGAGGGGAGCAGTTCTTC. It encodes CASSLEGFGGEQFF.

The genes are TRBV7-3 and TRBJ2-3, with D perhaps TRBD2 (5 bases). The CDR3 consists of 15 residues. V was clipped by 5 bases and J by 0 bases, with 12 bases between them. Germline CDR1 is SGHTA and CDR2 is FQGTGA. CDR3 sequence reads: CASSPHGLSTDTQYF. The CDR3 region has the DNA TGTGCCAGCAGCCCCCACGGACTGAGCACAGATACGCAGTATTTT.

This rearrangement joins TRBV12-3 or TRBV12-4 to TRBJ2-5; TRBD2 is a possible D gene (5 bases). This CDR3 has 13 amino acids. V shed 3 bases and J shed 6 bases, with 11 bases lying between them. The CDR3: CASSFGLAKTQYF. CDR3 sequence (DNA): TGTGCCAGCAGTTTCGGGTTAGCGAAGACCCAGTACTTC.

The genes are TRBV4-1 and TRBJ2-3; TRBD2 is a possible D gene (6 bases). The ends were cut back, 3 bases at V and 7 bases at J, with 8 bases in the middle. Germline V gene sequence: CDR1 MGHRA, CDR2 YSYEKL. CDR3 length equals 12 residues. CDR3 sequence: CASSQEGHTQYF. CDR3 in DNA: TGCGCCAGCAGCCAGGAGGGCCATACGCAGTATTTT.

The V gene is TRBV12-3 or TRBV12-4, the J gene TRBJ1-2, with a tentative D call TRBD1 (6 bases). V was shortened by 6 bases and J by 4 bases, with 15 bases between the two germline ends. The CDR3 has 14 amino acids. In DNA, the CDR3 is TGTGCCAGCAGCCCCCGGGGGGCGAGCTATGGCTACACCTTC. Translating it yields CASSPRGASYGYTF.

Only a few counts were recorded for this clonotype. The chain combines TRBV7-3 with TRBJ2-7; 12 bases match TRBD1. Germline lookup yields CDR1 SGHTA and CDR2 FQGTGA. J gave up 6 bases and V 5 bases, and 5 bases lay outside the gene matches. The CDR3 sequence is 14 residues long. CDR3 sequence (DNA): TGTGCCAGCAGCCGGGGACAGGGGGCCGGCGAGCAGTACTTC. Its translation: CASSRGQGAGEQYF.

CDR3: CASSYGTDSKNIQYF. DNA of the CDR3: TGTGCCAGCAGTTACGGGACAGATTCCAAAAACATTCAGTACTTC. J is TRBJ2-4 and V is TRBV6-8; TRBD1 matches at 7 bases. The CDR3 is 15 amino acids. Looked up from germline, CDR1 is MNHGY and CDR2 is SAAAGT. J was trimmed by 2 bases and V by 2 bases; bases with no gene match: 3.